What follows are 19 T cell receptor beta chains derived from one specimen sequenced in a study of CDR3 diversity in severe acne. TCRdb itself ran the PCR reads through MiXCR, one entry per CDR3 protein. This table has roughly 100,000 distinct CDR3 sequences, 45% to 60% appearing once. Sequencing input: blood. The receptors originated from a male donor with acne.

In this sample, this clonotype turned up a few times. The J gene is TRBJ1-4, the V gene TRBV5-8; 8 nucleotides align to TRBD1. Germline CDR1 and CDR2: SGHTS and YDEGEE. The CDR3 length is 16 residues. V dropped 0 bases and J dropped 8; count of bases not matched to a gene: 9. The DNA for the CDR3 is TGTGCCAGCAGCTTGGCCGAGGACAGGGTGTGGGAAAAACTGTTTTTT. Its protein is CASSLAEDRVWEKLFF.

The table lists this clonotype with a few counts. Mismatch with germline at one junction end may stem from a read error. The rearrangement links TRBV20-1 to TRBJ2-6; 7 bases are a match to TRBD1. CDR1 and CDR2 (germline): DFQATT, SNEGSKA (reference sequence). There are 13 residues in the CDR3. CDR3 nucleotides: TGCAGTGCCCATCACGGACAGGCCTACGTCCTGACTTTC. Translated: CSAHHGQAYVLTF.

The chain joins TRBV12-5 to TRBJ2-6, with 10 bases lining up with TRBD1. Germline V gene sequence: CDR1 LGHNT, CDR2 FRNRAP. This CDR3 has 17 residues. Trimming cost V 6 bases and J 0 bases; bases outside gene matches: 5. The CDR3 sequence is CASGLDRGASGANVLTF. CDR3 in DNA: TGTGCTAGTGGCCTGGACAGGGGGGCCTCTGGGGCCAACGTCCTGACTTTC.

This clonotype has a count of ten or more. The genes are TRBV2 and TRBJ2-3; TRBD1 is a possible D gene (5 bases). Per the germline V gene, CDR1 is SNHLY and CDR2 is FYNNEI. V was cut by 2 bases and J by 3 bases, with 9 bases left in between. The CDR3 runs 14 residues. The CDR3 sequence is CASSESAGTDTQYF. DNA for the CDR3: TGTGCCAGCAGTGAAAGCGCAGGGACAGATACGCAGTATTTT. The entire variable domain, with the rest obtained from reference TRBV2 and TRBJ2-3, is as follows: EPEVTQTPSHQVTQMGQEVILRCVPISNHLYFYWYRQILGQKVEFLVSFYNNEISEKSEIFDDQFSVERPDGSNFTLKIRSTKLEDSAMYFCASSESAGTDTQYFGPGTRLTVL.

This clonotype was detected a few times. This chain joins TRBV14 and TRBJ2-1, with D perhaps TRBD1 or TRBD2 (5 bases each). Germline values: CDR1 SGHDN, CDR2 FVKESK. CDR3 length: 14 residues. Trimming took off 3 bases at V and 3 bases at J, with 9 bases between the two ends. The CDR3: CASSQGEVYNEQFF. CDR3 DNA: TGTGCCAGCAGCCAGGGGGAAGTCTACAATGAGCAGTTCTTC.

The chain is built from TRBV6-5 and TRBJ1-2, with a possible D match to TRBD1 (5 bases). Germline V lookup: CDR1 MNHEY, CDR2 SVGAGI. The CDR3 loop spans 15 amino acids. Trimming removed 0 bases from V and 4 bases from J, with 12 bases in between. The CDR3 bases are TGTGCCAGCAGTTACTCAGGCGGGGGTCCCTATGGCTACACCTTC. The encoded protein is CASSYSGGGPYGYTF.

The V gene is TRBV6-9, the J gene TRBJ1-2, with 7 bases identical to TRBD1. The trim removed 5 bases at V and 6 bases at J, leaving 9 bases unmatched. There are 14 residues in the CDR3. Germline V gene lookup returns CDR1 MNHGY and CDR2 SVAAGI. CDR3 in amino acids: CASSALTGFDGYTF. The CDR3 bases are TGTGCCAGCAGTGCTCTGACAGGGTTTGATGGCTACACCTTC.

This clonotype was counted many times. The rearrangement joins TRBV10-3 to TRBJ1-2; a possible D gene is TRBD1 (6 bases). V lost 6 bases, J lost 4 bases, and 12 bases lay in between. Germline CDR1 is ENHRY and CDR2 is SYGVKD. The CDR3 spans 13 residues. The CDR3 loop is CAIRDSKIYGYTF. The DNA for the CDR3 is TGTGCCATCAGGGACAGCAAGATCTATGGCTACACCTTC.

In its sample, this clonotype was seen many times. CDR3 DNA sequence: TGTGCCAGCAGTTTATGGGTAGGGGTGGGACAGCCCCAGCATTTT. Translated, it gives CASSLWVGVGQPQHF. The gene calls are TRBV28 and TRBJ1-5; the D gene is possibly TRBD1 (5 bases). Germline CDR1 and CDR2: MDHEN and SYDVKM. Between the trimmed V and J ends, which lost 0 bases and 7 bases, there was a span of 13 bases. CDR3 length: 15 residues.

With regard to this clonotype: A much bigger clone sits one base away, suggesting this may be a read error. The chain recombines TRBV6-6 with TRBJ1-3; D gene ambiguous. V lost 5 bases to trimming and J lost 8 bases, with 7 bases between them. CDR3 length: 11 residues. The V gene's germline CDR1 is MNHNY and CDR2 SVGAGI (reference sequence). The CDR3 nucleotides are TGTGCCAGCAGTGAGTCTTACACCATATATTTT. Protein product: CASSESYTIYF.

The V gene is TRBV6-2 or TRBV6-3, the J gene TRBJ1-1; 9 nucleotides align to TRBD1. The CDR3 consists of 16 residues. V dropped 0 bases and J dropped 5; count of bases not matched to a gene: 7. Looked up from germline, CDR1 is MNHEY and CDR2 is SVGEGT. CDR3 region: CASSYSIPTGGTEAFF. The CDR3 nucleotides are TGTGCCAGCAGTTACTCGATCCCGACAGGGGGGACTGAAGCTTTCTTT.

The CDR3 reads CSATHWGLAGSYNEQFF. In DNA, the CDR3 is TGCAGTGCTACCCACTGGGGACTAGCGGGAAGTTACAATGAGCAGTTCTTC. The V and J genes are TRBV20-1 and TRBJ2-1; TRBD2 matches at 13 bases. There are 17 residues in the CDR3. Germline V lookup: CDR1 DFQATT, CDR2 SNEGSKA (reference sequence). Trimming removed 4 bases from V and 4 bases from J; junction bases left unmatched: 10.

The sample holds a few counts of this clonotype. The chain carries TRBV10-2 and TRBJ2-2, with D possibly TRBD1 on 6 matching bases. Germline lookup yields CDR1 WSHSY and CDR2 SAAADI. The V and J ends lost 3 bases and 0 bases respectively, with 11 bases between them. The CDR3 runs 16 residues. The CDR3 spells CASSEQGGTNTGELFF. The CDR3 coding sequence is TGCGCCAGCAGTGAACAGGGTGGCACGAACACCGGGGAGCTGTTTTTT.

The J gene is TRBJ1-6, the V gene TRBV7-8; D is ambiguous. The germline V gene encodes CDR1 SGHVS and CDR2 FQNEAQ. With 5 bases removed from V and 1 base from J, the gap between germline ends came to 9 bases. This CDR3 has 15 residues. CDR3 in DNA: TGTGCCAGCAGCCTAGACGGATCCTATAATTCACCCCTCCACTTT. This codes for CASSLDGSYNSPLHF.

A single count supports this clonotype. The J gene is TRBJ2-2, the V gene TRBV10-2, with D tentatively TRBD1 (6 bases). The germline V and J ends were trimmed by 7 bases and 5 bases, with 14 bases remaining between them. The CDR3 is made up of 14 amino acids. Germline CDR1 WSHSY, CDR2 SAAADI. The CDR3 DNA follows: TGCGCCAGCATGGGGACATCGGGGACCGGGGAGCTGTTTTTT. Translated, it gives CASMGTSGTGELFF.

The V and J genes are TRBV7-4 and TRBJ1-6, with 7 bases lining up with TRBD1. V was pared by 5 bases and J by 7 bases, with 8 bases of the junction left unmatched. The CDR3 extends over 15 amino acids. CDR1 is SGHVT and CDR2 is SQSDAQ in the germline V gene. CDR3 DNA sequence: TGTGCCAGCAGCGTGCGGGACAGCCTAAATTCACCCCTCCACTTT. The encoded protein is CASSVRDSLNSPLHF.

The genes are TRBV28 and TRBJ2-7; 8 nucleotides line up with TRBD1. The last part of the DNA fits TRBJ2-5 better; the J call may be wrong. The germline gives CDR1 MDHEN, CDR2 SYDVKM. There are 16 residues in the CDR3. The CDR3 DNA is TGTGCCAGCAGTCCTATACGGACAGGGCTTCAAGAGACCCAGTACTTC. It encodes CASSPIRTGLQETQYF.

This chain joins TRBV19 and TRBJ2-7; TRBD1 agrees at 9 bases. V gave up 6 bases and J gave up 3 bases; unmatched junction bases: 6. Germline V gene lookup returns CDR1 LNHDA and CDR2 SQIVND (reference sequence). The CDR3 length is 14 residues. CDR3 sequence: CASRPGQGSYEQYF. In DNA form, the CDR3 reads TGTGCCAGTAGGCCCGGACAGGGGAGCTACGAGCAGTACTTC.

This clonotype was seen ten or more times. The rearrangement links TRBV13 to TRBJ1-4; D gene uncertain. With 0 bases removed from V and 0 bases from J, the gap between germline ends came to 8 bases. This CDR3 spans 16 amino acids. Germline V gene data show CDR1 as PRHDT and CDR2 as FYEKMQ (reference sequence). Here the CDR3 reads CASSLGQSSTNEKLFF. The CDR3 DNA reads as TGTGCCAGCAGCTTAGGACAATCCTCAACTAATGAAAAACTGTTTTTT.